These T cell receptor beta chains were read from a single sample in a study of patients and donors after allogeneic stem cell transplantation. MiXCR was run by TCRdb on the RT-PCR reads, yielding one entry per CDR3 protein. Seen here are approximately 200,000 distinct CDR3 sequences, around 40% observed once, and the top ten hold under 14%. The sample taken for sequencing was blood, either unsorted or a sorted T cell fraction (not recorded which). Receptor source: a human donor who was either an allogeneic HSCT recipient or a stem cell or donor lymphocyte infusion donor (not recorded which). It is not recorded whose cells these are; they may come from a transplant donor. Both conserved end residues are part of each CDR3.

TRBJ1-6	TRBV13	CASSLNSRGKSPLHF
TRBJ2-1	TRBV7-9	CASSLPASYNEQFF
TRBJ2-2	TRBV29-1	CSAGQGVNGELFF
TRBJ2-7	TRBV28	CASSLSRTPIYEQYF
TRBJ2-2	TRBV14	CASSQDRAGELFF
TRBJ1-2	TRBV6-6	CASGPVIDQGYGYTF
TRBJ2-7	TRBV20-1	CSVTSGLSYEQYF
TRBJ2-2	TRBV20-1	CSARVALATGELFF
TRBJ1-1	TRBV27	CASSWDRTTTEAFF
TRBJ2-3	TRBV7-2	CASSLTTADTQYF
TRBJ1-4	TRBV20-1	CSAQGGQVNEKLFF
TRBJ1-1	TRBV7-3	CASSLQGGKNTEAFF
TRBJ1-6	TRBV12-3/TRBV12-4	CASRVQGAGNSPLHF
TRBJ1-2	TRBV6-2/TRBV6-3	CAITRAGPDYGYTF